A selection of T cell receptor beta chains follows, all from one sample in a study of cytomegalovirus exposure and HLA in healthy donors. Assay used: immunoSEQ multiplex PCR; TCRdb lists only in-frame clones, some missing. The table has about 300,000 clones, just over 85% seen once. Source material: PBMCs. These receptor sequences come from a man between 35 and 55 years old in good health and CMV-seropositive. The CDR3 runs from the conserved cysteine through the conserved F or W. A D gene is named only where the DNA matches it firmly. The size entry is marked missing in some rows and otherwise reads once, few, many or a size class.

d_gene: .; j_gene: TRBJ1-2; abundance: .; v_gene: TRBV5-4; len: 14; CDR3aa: CASSFYSTNYGYTF; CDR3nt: TGTGCCAGCAGCTTTTACAGTACTAACTATGGCTACACCTTC
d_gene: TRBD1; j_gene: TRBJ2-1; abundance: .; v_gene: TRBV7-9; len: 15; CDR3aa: CASSQVRDRYNEQFF; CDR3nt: TGTGCCAGCAGCCAAGTCCGGGACAGATACAATGAGCAGTTCTTC
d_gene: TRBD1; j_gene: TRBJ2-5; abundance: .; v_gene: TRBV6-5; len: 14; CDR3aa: CASSGGQGAETQYF; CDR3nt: TGTGCCAGCAGTGGGGGACAGGGGGCAGAGACCCAGTACTTC
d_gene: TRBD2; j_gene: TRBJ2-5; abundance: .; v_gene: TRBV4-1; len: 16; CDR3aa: CASSQGVAGVTETQYF; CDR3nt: TGCGCCAGCAGCCAAGGGGTAGCGGGAGTCACAGAGACCCAGTACTTC
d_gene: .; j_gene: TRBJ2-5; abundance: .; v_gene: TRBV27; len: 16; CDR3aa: CASSPTQGPAQETQYF; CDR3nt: TGTGCCAGCAGTCCAACGCAGGGCCCGGCCCAAGAGACCCAGTACTTC
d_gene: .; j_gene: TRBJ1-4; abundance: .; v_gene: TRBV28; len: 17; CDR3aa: CASSSLSTGRIGEKLFF; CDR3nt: TGTGCCAGCAGTTCCCTATCGACGGGTAGAATCGGAGAAAAACTGTTTTTT
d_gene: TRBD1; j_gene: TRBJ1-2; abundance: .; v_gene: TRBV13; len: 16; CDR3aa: CASSPPGQGQSYGYTF; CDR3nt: TGTGCCAGCAGCCCCCCGGGACAGGGGCAGTCCTATGGCTACACCTTC
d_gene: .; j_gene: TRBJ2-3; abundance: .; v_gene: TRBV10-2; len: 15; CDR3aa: CASSGTGIDTDTQYF; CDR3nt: TGCGCCAGCAGTGGGACGGGGATCGACACAGATACGCAGTATTTT
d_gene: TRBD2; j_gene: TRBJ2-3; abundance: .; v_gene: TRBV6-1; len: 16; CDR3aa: CASSENLAGYTDTQYF; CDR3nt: TGTGCCAGCAGTGAAAATCTAGCGGGGTACACAGATACGCAGTATTTT
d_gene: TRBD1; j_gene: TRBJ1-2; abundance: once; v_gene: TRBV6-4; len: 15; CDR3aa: CASSDGPGQDYGYTF; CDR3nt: TGTGCCAGCAGTGACGGCCCCGGACAGGATTATGGCTACACCTTC
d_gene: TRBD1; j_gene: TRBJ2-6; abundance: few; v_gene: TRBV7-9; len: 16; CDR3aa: CASSLLGGAGANVLTF; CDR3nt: TGTGCCAGCAGCTTGTTAGGGGGCGCTGGGGCCAACGTCCTGACTTTC
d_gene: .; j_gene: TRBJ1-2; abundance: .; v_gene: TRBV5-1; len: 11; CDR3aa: CASSLAGGYTF; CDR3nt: TGCGCCAGCAGCTTAGCGGGAGGCTACACCTTC
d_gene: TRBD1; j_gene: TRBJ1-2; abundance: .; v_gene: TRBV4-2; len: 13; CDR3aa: CASSHDRGYGYTF; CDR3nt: TGTGCCAGCAGCCACGACAGGGGCTATGGCTACACCTTC
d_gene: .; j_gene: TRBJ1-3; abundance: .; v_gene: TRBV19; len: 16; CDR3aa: CASSQYGQFSGNTIYF; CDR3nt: TGTGCCAGTAGTCAATACGGACAGTTCTCTGGAAACACCATATATTTT
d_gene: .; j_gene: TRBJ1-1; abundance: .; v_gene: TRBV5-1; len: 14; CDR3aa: CASSFGTSITEAFF; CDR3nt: TGCGCCAGCAGTTTCGGGACATCGATCACTGAAGCTTTCTTT
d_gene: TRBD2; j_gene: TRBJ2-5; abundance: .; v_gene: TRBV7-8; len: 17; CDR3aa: CASSLLAGGPGQETQYF; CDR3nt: TGTGCCAGCAGCTTACTGGCGGGAGGGCCGGGGCAAGAGACCCAGTACTTC